This TCR beta chain was profiled in a study of blood T cell repertoires in COVID-19 (dated by TCRdb to about 2020). For context, the study as a whole: Collaborator samples came from the United States, Italy and Spain and covered acute and convalescent phases of COVID-19. The material from the prospective study consisted of cDNA or gDNA derived from T cells, B-cell-depleted T cells, or PBMCs. Deeply sampled blood TCRbeta repertoires from subjects exposed to, actively infected with, or recovered from COVID-19 were included in the dataset. The repertoires were released in a freely available public database intended as a resource for research on the immune response to SARS-CoV-2. The samples were drawn from the first 160 participants of the ongoing ImmuneRACE study and from over a thousand subjects provided by 6 global collaborators. A de-identified subject ID, COVID-19 status, age in years and sex were almost always included in the sample metadata. HLA class I and class II types, where available, came from metadata supplied by the sample provider rather than from assay-based typing. The full study reports these points: Clinical and demographic metadata were provided uncurated, with the amount varying by source and participant.

Participants in the prospective study were enrolled through a virtual design, were aged roughly 18 to 100 years, and lived in about 25 United States geographic areas. In the prospective study, participants were assigned to cohorts based on the clinical history participants reported in a screening survey and a study questionnaire. Each participant in the prospective study had whole blood, serum and a nasopharyngeal or oropharyngeal swab collected by mobile phlebotomists. Additional blood draws and questionnaires over an approximately two-month period could optionally be provided by prospective study participants. Before DNA extraction, prospective study blood samples were shipped either frozen or at room temperature. Worth noting for this clone: Its specific antigen is unknown. Per-base quality was not reported, and no clone a single base away is much larger than it.

TCRbeta CDR3 regions were amplified from genomic DNA using the immunoSEQ Assay, a bias-controlled multiplex PCR. The paper's processing steps were these. The number of nucleated cells in each sample was estimated from the amplification of reference gene primers within the assay. To quantify the absolute abundance of each unique TCRbeta CDR3 rearrangement, sequence reads were collapsed and filtered. For each sample, productive Simpson clonality was calculated as the square root of Simpson's diversity index across productive rearrangements. TCRdb took over this immuneACCESS table, retaining in-frame rearrangements with V and J assigned. Such tables are incomplete; in checked studies, under half of the missing clones stem from an unresolved V gene, and the remainder is unexplained. V, J and clone size were drawn from that table, and D and trimming were deduced from the DNA. The sample records about 400,000 clones, 88% of which are singletons. The biggest ten clones account for around 2% of the sample.

Per the germline V gene, SGDLS is the CDR1 and YYNGEE is the CDR2. Between the V and J ends, shortened by 0 bases and 2 bases respectively, the junction contains 12 bases. The CDR3 has 15 amino acids, counting the end cysteine and phenylalanine. Only CDR3 DNA is held: 45 bases, read in frame from base 1. The sequencing sample was made of PBMCs or T cells enriched from blood (not recorded which). The V and J genes are TRBV9 and TRBJ2-7, with a weak D call of TRBD2 (6 bases match). This TCR derives from a woman aged 40-49 years with acute COVID-19. The CDR3 corresponds to CASSVGDGGTYEQYF. The DNA sequence is as follows: TGTGCCAGCAGCGTAGGGGACGGGGGTACCTACGAGCAGTACTTC.